These T cell receptor beta chains were read from a single sample in a study of response to subunit inactivated influenza vaccine. TCRdb re-called the RT-PCR reads with MiXCR, one entry per CDR3 protein. The sample has 500,000 to 700,000 distinct CDR3 sequences, roughly 25% seen once; the top ten hold 2.5% to 3.5%. This same sample was also taken into another study, of T cells expressing NK-cell markers.

Here the sequenced sample was CD4+ T cells sorted from PBMCs, taken 11 to 12 days after vaccination. The receptor source for this set is a man between 45 and 60 years old who received an inactivated influenza vaccine. The CDR3 runs from the conserved cysteine through the conserved F or W. A D gene is named only where the DNA matches it firmly. Part of the rows lack a size; the others show once, few, many or a class for expanded clones.

j_call d_call v_call clone_size cdr3_aa cdr3_nt
TRBJ2-1 TRBD1 TRBV7-2 NA CASSDGTGYYNEQFF TGTGCCAGCAGCGACGGGACAGGGTACTACAATGAGCAGTTCTTC
TRBJ2-3 NA TRBV4-3 few CASSQSITDTQYF TGCGCCAGCAGCCAATCGATTACAGATACGCAGTATTTT
TRBJ1-1 TRBD1 TRBV5-4 few CASSGAGGDHTEAFF TGTGCCAGCAGCGGAGCAGGGGGTGATCACACTGAAGCTTTCTTT
TRBJ1-5 NA TRBV12-3/TRBV12-4 NA CASSGGNQPQHF TGTGCCAGCAGTGGTGGCAATCAGCCCCAGCATTTT
TRBJ1-1 NA TRBV4-3 NA CASSQEVGDTEAFF TGCGCCAGCAGCCAAGAAGTAGGGGACACTGAAGCTTTCTTT
TRBJ2-5 NA TRBV6-1 NA CASSEIPGRETQYF TGTGCCAGCAGTGAAATTCCAGGGAGAGAGACCCAGTACTTC
TRBJ2-7 NA TRBV20-1 NA CSAETVSYEQYF TGCAGTGCAGAGACAGTCTCCTACGAGCAGTACTTC
TRBJ2-2 NA TRBV6-2/TRBV6-3 few CASSPSGSGELFF TGTGCCAGCAGCCCGTCGGGGAGCGGGGAGCTGTTTTTT
TRBJ2-1 TRBD2 TRBV30 NA CAWNPGLVDEQFF TGTGCCTGGAACCCGGGACTAGTTGATGAGCAGTTCTTC
TRBJ1-1 NA TRBV2 NA CASTVLETVMNTEAFF TGTGCCAGCACCGTCCTCGAGACAGTAATGAACACTGAAGCTTTCTTT
TRBJ2-5 TRBD2 TRBV29-1 NA CSVGTLAARGTQYF TGCAGCGTTGGAACCCTAGCGGCCCGGGGGACCCAGTACTTC
TRBJ2-1 TRBD2 TRBV6-2/TRBV6-3 NA CASSWSSGSYNEQFF TGTGCCAGCAGTTGGTCTAGCGGGAGTTACAATGAGCAGTTCTTC
TRBJ2-5 NA TRBV29-1 NA CSVGDETQYF TGCAGCGTTGGGGACGAGACCCAGTACTTC
TRBJ2-7 NA TRBV7-9 NA CASSFTQGYEQYF TGTGCCAGCAGCTTTACCCAGGGGTACGAGCAGTACTTC
TRBJ2-3 NA TRBV20-1 few CSARDNLEDTQYF TGCAGTGCTAGAGATAACCTCGAAGATACGCAGTATTTT
TRBJ1-5 TRBD1 TRBV15 NA CATSKRQGSNQPQHF TGTGCCACCAGCAAAAGACAGGGGAGCAATCAGCCCCAGCATTTT
TRBJ2-7 NA TRBV12-3/TRBV12-4 few CASSASASSYEQYF TGTGCCAGCAGTGCTAGCGCTAGCTCCTACGAGCAGTACTTC
TRBJ2-1 NA TRBV9 NA CASSVSGLPNEQFF TGTGCCAGCAGCGTAAGTGGGCTCCCCAATGAGCAGTTCTTC
TRBJ1-5 NA TRBV29-1 few CSVTTGSNQPQHF TGCAGCGTTACGACAGGTAGCAATCAGCCCCAGCATTTT
TRBJ2-1 TRBD2 TRBV28 NA CASSLLGSGRFSYNEQFF TGTGCCAGCAGTTTATTAGGTAGCGGGAGGTTCAGCTACAATGAGCAGTTCTTC
TRBJ2-7 NA TRBV2 NA CASRKGYEQYF TGTGCCAGCAGAAAGGGGTACGAGCAGTACTTC
TRBJ1-2 NA TRBV7-2 few CASSTAGGPNYGYTF TGTGCCAGCAGCACAGCAGGAGGGCCGAACTATGGCTACACCTTC
TRBJ2-7 NA TRBV7-8 NA CASSLVASNSFPYEQYF TGTGCCAGCAGCTTAGTAGCCAGCAACTCGTTCCCCTACGAGCAGTACTTC
TRBJ2-2 NA TRBV7-2 once CASSLTWTGELFF TGTGCCAGCAGCCTAACGTGGACCGGGGAGCTGTTTTTT
TRBJ2-7 NA TRBV5-1 many CASSPDTQGYEQYF TGCGCCAGCAGCCCTGACACCCAGGGGTACGAGCAGTACTTC
TRBJ1-2 TRBD1 TRBV5-1 NA CASSLADSGGVGYTF TGCGCCAGCAGCTTGGCCGATTCAGGGGGCGTTGGCTACACCTTC